The sequence of this T cell receptor beta chain was determined in a study of OX40 agonist ivuxolimab in advanced cancers. Study summary: The dose-escalation cohort was over 65% male, with a mean age of about 60 years, ranging roughly 20 to 90. General observations from the study: Blood T cells, both CD4+ and CD8+, expanded clonally by week 6 at 0.1 to 3.0 mg/kg. The study found that CD8+ T cells averaged more expanded clones than CD4+.

This clone appeared a single time. As yet, its antigen is unknown. Only in-frame clones appear in the TCRdb table, and some are missing; sequencing was by immunoSEQ multiplex PCR. Counted here are just under 65,000 clones, roughly nine tenths occurring once; the ten biggest clones make up approximately 5%. Germline V gene data show CDR1 as SGDLS and CDR2 as YYNGEE. The ends lost 2 bases at V and 1 base at J; junction bases unmatched: 4. This CDR3 is 15 amino acids long. The sample was CD4+ or CD8+ T cells sorted from blood, taken in a trial of the OX40 agonist ivuxolimab. The chain couples TRBV9 to TRBJ2-3, with 7 bases aligning to TRBD2. This sequence was found in an adult with an advanced solid tumor such as melanoma, head and neck, liver or kidney cancer. The CDR3 protein is CASSVRSGGTDTQYF. CDR3 sequence (DNA): TGTGCCAGCAGCGTTAGAAGCGGGGGCACAGATACGCAGTATTTT.